This TCR beta chain emerged from a study of T-cell reconstitution after alpha-beta-depleted transplantation in children. Preparation of the TCRbeta library involved a method that used unique molecular identifiers. One entry per CDR3 protein results from TCRdb running MiXCR on the PCR reads. This table holds around 250,000 distinct CDR3 sequences, almost 10% found once. Germline CDR1 is SGHVS and CDR2 is FNYEAQ. The CDR3 contains 13 residues. Between the trimmed V and J ends, which lost 6 bases and 7 bases, there was a span of 15 bases. Sequenced material: PBMCs from the stem cell graft donor, taken from the stem cell graft. This TCR derives from a human donor who donated a stem cell graft to a child with SCID. The chain joins TRBV7-6 to TRBJ2-5, with D maybe TRBD2 (6 bases). CDR3 amino acids: CASRSGGTRTQYF. The CDR3 region has the DNA TGTGCCAGCAGGTCCGGCGGGACGCGGACCCAGTACTTC.